This TCR beta chain was found in a study of glioma-infiltrating T cells. TCR alpha and beta CDR3 regions were amplified from RNA using iRepertoire nested multiplex PCR. For one-step reverse transcription and amplification, about 90-450 ng of tissue mRNA or PBMC total RNA was used. TCRdb re-called the multiplex PCR reads with MiXCR, one entry per CDR3 protein. The sample shows 100,000 to 150,000 distinct CDR3 sequences, about 25% of them seen only once. J gave up 0 bases and V 6 bases, and 3 bases lay outside the gene matches. Germline CDR1 reads DFQATT; CDR2 reads SNEGSKA (reference sequence). The CDR3 consists of 13 residues. Overall study results and limits: Tissue-blood divergence was below expectation in non-neoplastic patients, above in gliomas.

This clonotype was observed many times. Its antigen remains unknown. This chain links TRBV20-1 with TRBJ2-3; 7 bases fit TRBD1. Material: glioma tissue, nonneoplastic brain tissue, or PBMCs (not recorded which). The source of this sequence is a human donor with low-grade glioma or glioblastoma, undergoing nonglioma brain surgery, or in good health (not recorded which). CDR3 sequence: CSALTGSTDTQYF. DNA of the CDR3: TGCAGTGCCTTGACAGGGAGCACAGATACGCAGTATTTT.